One and the same sample provided the 19 T cell receptor beta chains below, sequenced in a study of T-cell reconstitution after alpha-beta-depleted transplantation in children. Unique molecular identifiers were used to barcode this TCRbeta library. One entry per CDR3 protein, called by TCRdb with MiXCR from the PCR reads. Of about 240,000 distinct CDR3 sequences in the sample, about 23% were seen once. The source was PBMCs, collected before TCRalphabeta/CD19-depleted stem cell transplant. The receptors stem from a girl aged 2 to 10 with Fanconi anemia, due to receive a stem cell transplant.

The chain uses TRBV10-1 and TRBJ1-5; D gene uncertain. Germline V gene data show CDR1 as WNHNN and CDR2 as SYGVQD (reference sequence). Deletions cut 3 bases from V and 4 bases from J, with 7 bases between. This CDR3 contains 13 residues. CDR3: CASSDGVNQPQHF. The DNA for the CDR3 is TGCGCCAGCAGTGATGGTGTAAATCAGCCCCAGCATTTT.

This clonotype was picked up many times. The V and J genes are TRBV20-1 and TRBJ1-4; weak D call: TRBD1 (5 bases). Trimming left V 0 bases short and J 5 bases short, with 10 bases between. Germline-derived CDR1 and CDR2 are DFQATT and SNEGSKA (reference sequence). The CDR3 covers 14 residues. This CDR3 reads CSARDSTGNEKLFF. CDR3 coding DNA: TGCAGTGCTAGAGATTCAACAGGCAATGAAAAACTGTTTTTT.

The table lists this clonotype with many counts. The CDR3 nucleotides read TGTGCCATCAGGACCGGGCAACAGACAAATTCACCCCTCCACTTT. It encodes CAIRTGQQTNSPLHF. The rearrangement joins TRBV10-3 to TRBJ1-6; no clear D gene. Germline V CDR1 and CDR2: ENHRY, SYGVKD. V lost 6 bases and J lost 7, with 16 bases in between. The CDR3 runs 15 residues.

CDR3 sequence: CASSILEGGVRYNEQFF. DNA of the CDR3: TGTGCCAGTAGTATACTTGAGGGAGGGGTCCGGTACAATGAGCAGTTCTTC. The rearrangement uses TRBV19 and TRBJ2-1; 7 nucleotides align to TRBD2. The germline gives CDR1 LNHDA, CDR2 SQIVND (reference sequence). The CDR3 has 17 residues. V lost 2 bases, J lost 4 bases, and 11 bases stayed unmatched.

In this sample, this clonotype turned up many times. The V and J genes are TRBV29-1 and TRBJ2-7; D remains unclear. V was shortened by 1 base and J by 3 bases, with 7 bases between the two germline ends. The CDR3 is made up of 12 amino acids. CDR1 is SQVTM and CDR2 is ANQGSEA in the germline V gene. CDR3 in DNA: TGCAGCGTTGAAGGCCTTAACTACGAGCAGTACTTC. Encoded protein: CSVEGLNYEQYF.

In its sample, this clonotype was seen a few times. The rearrangement links TRBV5-1 to TRBJ2-5, with TRBD2 matching 12 bases. CDR3 length equals 13 residues. The V gene's germline CDR1 is SGHRS and CDR2 YFSETQ. With V trimmed by 4 bases and J by 7 bases, 2 bases remained unmatched. The CDR3 sequence: CASSVTSGGTQYF. DNA of the CDR3: TGCGCCAGCAGCGTGACTAGCGGGGGGACCCAGTACTTC.

This clonotype was detected only a few times. The V gene is TRBV20-1, the J gene TRBJ2-7, with TRBD2 matching 7 bases. V lost 3 bases to trimming and J lost 0 bases; unmatched junction nucleotides: 5. CDR1 is DFQATT, CDR2 SNEGSKA, per germline (reference sequence). This CDR3 has 14 amino acids. The CDR3 protein is CSASGRPSSYEQYF. In nucleotides, the CDR3 is TGCAGTGCTAGCGGGAGGCCCTCCTCCTACGAGCAGTACTTC.

The chain joins TRBV7-3 to TRBJ1-1; no reliable D call. This CDR3 region has 13 residues. Trimming took off 1 base at V and 3 bases at J, with 6 bases between the two ends. Germline V CDR1 and CDR2: SGHTA, FQGTGA. The CDR3 is CASSLSLYTEAFF. The CDR3 nucleotides are TGTGCCAGCAGCTTAAGTCTTTACACTGAAGCTTTCTTT.

The chain links TRBV19 to TRBJ1-2; D call uncertain. Per the germline V gene, CDR1 is LNHDA and CDR2 is SQIVND (reference sequence). CDR3 length: 15 residues. The V and J ends lost 3 bases and 4 bases respectively, with 15 bases between them. CDR3: CASSIDGVLSYGYTF. The CDR3 DNA reads TGTGCCAGTAGTATTGATGGGGTCTTAAGCTATGGCTACACCTTC.

This clonotype was recorded at least ten times. The chain is built from TRBV28 and TRBJ2-7, with 8 bases identical to TRBD2. Germline CDR1 is MDHEN and CDR2 is SYDVKM. The CDR3 is 17 residues long. V trimming: 6 bases; J trimming: 6 bases; junction bases outside the gene matches: 19. The CDR3 DNA sequence: TGTGCCAGCAGCCTTGAAATGTTGAGCGGGAGTCCAAGCGAGCAGTACTTC. Translated, it gives CASSLEMLSGSPSEQYF.

This clonotype was found a few times. V and J are TRBV10-3 and TRBJ2-3; D unresolved. The CDR3 sequence is 15 residues long. Germline-derived CDR1 and CDR2 are ENHRY and SYGVKD. Trimming pared 3 bases from V and 4 bases from J, leaving 14 bases between. Here the CDR3 DNA reads TGTGCCATCAGTGAAGGCTGGGGATCAGCAGATACGCAGTATTTT. Translated: CAISEGWGSADTQYF.

The V call is TRBV4-1, the J call TRBJ2-3, with TRBD2 as a possible D gene (6 bases). This CDR3 comprises 14 residues. Germline V gene sequence: CDR1 MGHRA, CDR2 YSYEKL. The V end lost 1 base, the J end lost 3 bases, and 8 bases lay between the germline ends. The CDR3 DNA follows: TGCGCCAGCAGCCAAGTACGGGGGACAGATACGCAGTATTTT. Protein sequence: CASSQVRGTDTQYF.

This chain's CDR3 is CSADLAGMEQFF. Here the CDR3 DNA reads TGCAGTGCTGATCTAGCGGGAATGGAGCAGTTCTTC. This chain uses TRBV20-1 with TRBJ2-1, with TRBD2 matching 9 bases. The V gene's germline CDR1 is DFQATT and CDR2 SNEGSKA (reference sequence). Trimming at V came to 5 bases and at J to 10 bases, leaving 6 bases not matched to a gene. CDR3 length equals 12 residues.

This clonotype was seen many times. J is TRBJ2-1 and V is TRBV5-1, with TRBD2 matching over 13 bases. V was pared by 0 bases and J by 7 bases, with 7 bases of the junction left unmatched. CDR3 size: 17 residues. Per germline, CDR1 SGHRS and CDR2 YFSETQ. Written as DNA, the CDR3 is TGCGCCAGCAGCTTGGAGGTACTAGCGGGAGGGCCGAATGAGCAGTTCTTC. Protein product: CASSLEVLAGGPNEQFF. Combining the CDR3 with reference TRBV5-1 and TRBJ2-1 gives the whole variable domain KAGVTQTPRYLIKTRGQQVTLSCSPISGHRSVSWYQQTPGQGLQFLFEYFSETQRNKGNFPGRFSGRQFSNSRSEMNVSTLELGDSALYLCASSLEVLAGGPNEQFFGPGTRLTVL.

The chain links TRBV10-3 to TRBJ2-7, with 7 bases matching TRBD2. V was pared by 4 bases and J by 4 bases, with 7 bases of the junction left unmatched. Germline CDR1 ENHRY, CDR2 SYGVKD. The CDR3 has 14 amino acids. The CDR3 DNA reads TGTGCCATCAGTGGCGGGGAGGGACGGTACGAGCAGTACTTC. It translates to CAISGGEGRYEQYF.

This clonotype was seen a single time. The rearrangement uses TRBV20-1 and TRBJ2-5; no definite D call. The V end was cut by 2 bases, the J end by 4 bases, with 14 bases between. The CDR3 covers 14 residues. From germline, CDR1 is DFQATT and CDR2 SNEGSKA (reference sequence). This CDR3 is CSARISLTAETQYF. DNA of the CDR3: TGCAGTGCTAGAATATCACTTACGGCAGAGACCCAGTACTTC.

This clonotype has more than one count but fewer than ten. The CDR3 DNA follows: TGTGCCAGCAGCCACGGGACTAGCGGGGGGGACACAGATACGCAGTATTTT. Amino acids: CASSHGTSGGDTDTQYF. The chain couples TRBV4-2 to TRBJ2-3, with TRBD2 matching over 16 bases. Germline V gene data show CDR1 as LGHNA and CDR2 as YNFKEQ. V gave up 3 bases and J gave up 2 bases; unmatched junction bases: 2. This CDR3 contains 17 residues.

This clonotype occurred many times. The rearrangement joins TRBV20-1 to TRBJ2-3, with D possibly being TRBD1 or TRBD2 (5 bases each). The length of the CDR3 is 17 residues. From germline, CDR1 is DFQATT and CDR2 SNEGSKA (reference sequence). V shed 5 bases and J shed 0 bases, with 21 bases lying between them. The CDR3 region is CSAQRGATGSSTDTQYF. CDR3 nucleotide sequence: TGCAGTGCTCAGAGGGGCGCTACGGGGTCTAGCACAGATACGCAGTATTTT.

The chain has TRBV29-1 and TRBJ2-7, with 11 nucleotides matching TRBD1. The ends lost 4 bases at V and 5 bases at J; junction bases unmatched: 7. Looked up from germline, CDR1 is SQVTM and CDR2 is ANQGSEA. The CDR3 has 14 amino acids. This CDR3 reads CSVVRDRGYHEQYF. The CDR3, as DNA: TGCAGCGTTGTGAGGGACAGGGGGTACCACGAGCAGTACTTC.